This TCR beta chain was sequenced in a study of metastatic and nonmetastatic thyroid tumors. Across the whole study: Malignant and benign thyroid patients had repertoires compared in peripheral blood and tumor or nodule tissue.

Thyroid surgery was preceded by no treatment in any patient. TCRdb re-clonotyped the PCR reads through MiXCR. The table lists more than 90,000 clones, about 13% of them singletons. Study-wide points: It was reported that TCR beta diversity was significantly higher in malignant thyroid tumors than benign nodules, in blood and tumor.

This clone was seen ten or more times. Its antigen is as yet unknown. The sequence came from a female donor with papillary thyroid cancer or a benign thyroid nodule (not recorded which). Some clones in this sample may be carry-over from other donors' samples. Sequencing was done on a sample of blood.

The chain's CDR3 is CASSETGVDYGYTF. The CDR3 region has the DNA TGTGCCAGCAGCGAGACAGGGGTAGACTATGGCTACACCTTC. The genes are TRBV5-8 and TRBJ1-2, with 8 bases fitting TRBD1. The J segment lost 3 bases and the V segment lost 4 bases, leaving 5 bases of the junction unmatched. This CDR3 is built from 14 residues. The V gene's germline CDR1 is SGHTS and CDR2 YDEGEE.